This TCR beta chain was identified in a study of T cells in tuberculosis. Study-level points and caveats: Using the GMM-specific repertoire gave around 88% accuracy versus roughly 68% with motifs.

Produced via immunoSEQ multiplex PCR; TCRdb's table is partial and in-frame only. The repertoire holds roughly 40,000 clones, with about 95% as singletons. This clone was seen once. What it binds is not known. The CDR3 has 16 amino acids. CDR1 is SQVTM, CDR2 ANQGSEA, per germline. Trimming shortened V by 0 bases and J by 0 bases, and 14 bases separated the two germline ends. The receptor comes from a donor aged 5 to 30 with latent tuberculosis or without tuberculosis infection. The chain combines TRBV29-1 with TRBJ1-1; TRBD1 might be the D (5 bases). Sequenced material: PBMCs. CDR3 amino acids: CSVEDVTGAMNTEAFF. As DNA, the CDR3 is TGCAGCGTTGAAGATGTCACAGGAGCCATGAACACTGAAGCTTTCTTT.